The clone carrying this TCR beta chain has at least ten counts. Its antigen is unknown. As part of library construction, unique molecular identifiers were attached to individual cDNA molecules. TCRdb fed the 5' RACE reads into MiXCR, producing one record per CDR3 protein. The data show around 27,000 distinct CDR3 sequences, around 5.3% seen once. This sample was included in a study of early T cells in non-severe SARS-CoV-2 infection. Study-level background: Unsorted whole-blood RNA was sequenced in bulk, leaving chains unpaired.

The V gene's germline CDR1 is SGHTA and CDR2 FQGNSA. V lost 2 bases to trimming and J lost 7 bases; unmatched junction nucleotides: 7. The CDR3 runs 15 residues. Study-wide results and caveats: There was a bias toward anti-spike CD8 responses in VDJdb matching, which missed private and CD4 specificities.

This chain links TRBV7-2 with TRBJ1-5, with 8 bases identical to TRBD1. This receptor was taken from an adult who was a healthcare worker with PCR-confirmed SARS-CoV-2 infection or an uninfected control (not recorded which). The sample comprised whole blood. CDR3 sequence reads: CASSLNQGAGQPQHF. The CDR3 DNA follows: TGTGCCAGCAGCTTAAATCAGGGGGCCGGGCAGCCCCAGCATTTT.